These 19 T cell receptor beta chains originate from one sample sequenced in a study of T cells in tuberculosis. The protocol was immunoSEQ multiplex PCR, while the TCRdb copy is restricted to in-frame clones and leaves out a portion. The sample yields 55,000 to 65,000 clones, roughly 79% seen once. Thawed, overnight-rested PBMC were stained with GMM-loaded CD1B tetramer, viability dye and anti-CD3, then sorted. The lipid loaded on the CD1B tetramers was C32 glucose monomycolate from Rhodococcus equi. The source material was CD1b-GMM tetramer-negative cells sorted from PBMCs. The receptors were sampled from an adult woman with latent tuberculosis.

The chain has TRBV4-3 and TRBJ1-1; D gene uncertain. The V gene lost 1 base and the J gene lost 4 bases, with 16 bases spanning the gap. Germline V gene lookup returns CDR1 LGHNA and CDR2 YSLEER. This CDR3 is built from 16 residues. The CDR3 DNA is TGCGCCAGCAGCCAAGGGACTGTAGAAGGGCCCACTGAAGCTTTCTTT. This sequence encodes CASSQGTVEGPTEAFF.

Points on this clone: One junction end disagrees with the germline gene, perhaps due to a read error. V gene TRBV4-3 combines with J gene TRBJ1-1, with TRBD1 matching over 9 bases. Per the germline V gene, CDR1 is LGHNA and CDR2 is YSLEER. The CDR3 runs to 14 residues. CDR3: CASSLKQGAVETFF. Here the CDR3 DNA reads TGCGCCAGCAGCCTTAAACAGGGGGCGGTTGAAACTTTCTTT.

The V call is TRBV7-2, the J call TRBJ1-1; 7 bases align to TRBD1. The length of the CDR3 is 13 residues. After removal of 1 base from V and 10 bases from J, the junction contained 6 bases not matched to a gene. CDR1 is SGHTA and CDR2 is FQGNSA in the germline V gene. In nucleotides, the CDR3 is TGTGCCAGCAGCTTAGAGGGGGCGCGGATAGCTTTCTTT. Its translation is CASSLEGARIAFF.

The chain recombines TRBV21-1 with TRBJ1-5. TRBV21-1 is termed a pseudogene. The CDR3 covers 16 residues. This chain's CDR3 is CASSKVEGPSNQPQHF. The DNA of the CDR3 is TGTGCCAGCAGCAAAGTGGAGGGGCCCAGCAATCAGCCCCAGCATTTT.

This clone was detected only once. The CDR3, as DNA: TGCGCCAGCAGCTTGGGAACCAGGGACTGGGCTTACGAGCAGTACTTC. It yields the protein CASSLGTRDWAYEQYF. This chain connects TRBV5-1 to TRBJ2-7; weak D call: TRBD2 (6 bases). The length of the CDR3 is 16 residues. V was cut by 0 bases and J by 4 bases, with 17 bases left in between. CDR1 and CDR2 (germline): SGHRS, YFSETQ.

This clone occurred a few times. This rearrangement joins TRBV7-9 to TRBJ2-7; TRBD2 is a possible D gene (7 bases). CDR1 and CDR2 from the germline V gene are SEHNR and FQNEAQ (reference sequence). The CDR3 totals 15 residues. V was cut by 4 bases and J by 0 bases, with 13 bases left in between. The CDR3 DNA sequence: TGTGCCAGCAGCTCTGGGGCGGGGGCCTCCTACGAGCAGTACTTC. Translated, it gives CASSSGAGASYEQYF.

The genes are TRBV19 and TRBJ1-1; the match to TRBD1 covers 8 bases. In germline, CDR1 is LNHDA, CDR2 SQIVND (reference sequence). This CDR3 has 16 amino acids. Trimming took 6 bases from V and 6 from J; bases not matched to a gene: 15. CDR3 in amino acids: CASRPGRGRSLAEAFF. DNA for the CDR3: TGTGCCAGTAGGCCGGGCAGGGGGCGAAGTCTCGCTGAAGCTTTCTTT. Looking up the rest from reference TRBV19 and TRBJ1-1 gives the full variable domain: DGGITQSPKYLFRKEGQNVTLSCEQNLNHDAMYWYRQDPGQGLRLIYYSQIVNDFQKGDIAEGYSVSREKKESFPLTVTSAQKNPTAFYLCASRPGRGRSLAEAFFGQGTRLTVV.

The rearrangement joins TRBV5-1 to TRBJ2-1; maybe TRBD2 (5 bases). Looked up from germline, CDR1 is SGHRS and CDR2 is YFSETQ. V lost 3 bases to trimming and J lost 0 bases, with 10 bases between them. This CDR3 comprises 15 residues. The CDR3 loop reads CASSSPGSSYNEQFF. The CDR3 region has the DNA TGCGCCAGCAGCTCCCCGGGGAGCTCCTACAATGAGCAGTTCTTC.

CDR3: CASRLPGTSGIEQFF. The CDR3 DNA follows: TGTGCCAGCAGGCTCCCCGGGACTAGCGGAATTGAGCAGTTCTTC. The chain is built from TRBV28 and TRBJ2-1; 11 nucleotides agree with TRBD2. V trimming: 6 bases; J trimming: 9 bases; junction bases outside the gene matches: 10. This CDR3 contains 15 residues. Germline values: CDR1 MDHEN, CDR2 SYDVKM.

The table lists this clone with a count of one. The sample contains more than one DNA sequence encoding this CDR3. The chain is built from TRBV27 and TRBJ2-5, with 12 positions matching TRBD2. The CDR3 has 14 amino acids. Trimming took 5 bases from V and 5 from J; bases not matched to a gene: 3. Germline V gene sequence: CDR1 MNHEY, CDR2 SMNVEV (reference sequence). CDR3 region: CASSHGTSGETQYF. The CDR3 DNA sequence: TGTGCCAGCAGTCATGGGACTAGCGGGGAGACCCAGTACTTC.

The chain links TRBV5-4 to TRBJ2-3; 10 nucleotides agree with TRBD2. From germline, CDR1 is SGHNT and CDR2 YYREEE (reference sequence). This CDR3 has 16 residues. V lost 0 bases, J lost 8 bases, and 9 bases stayed unmatched. The CDR3 nucleotides read TGTGCCAGCAGCTTGGCACGACTAGCGGGCAGGGGTACGCAGTATTTT. The encoded protein is CASSLARLAGRGTQYF.

The chain joins TRBV12-5 to TRBJ2-1; 10 bases line up with TRBD2. The V and J ends lost 5 bases and 9 bases, in that order; junction bases with no gene match: 13. Germline V gene data show CDR1 as LGHNT and CDR2 as FRNRAP. CDR3 length equals 16 residues. This CDR3 is CASGPGGAGGGSEQFF. DNA of the CDR3: TGTGCTAGTGGTCCCGGGGGAGCGGGAGGGGGGAGTGAGCAGTTCTTC.

V and J are TRBV6-1 and TRBJ1-5; maybe TRBD1 (6 bases). V lost 7 bases, J lost 2 bases, and 12 bases lay in between. CDR1 MNHNS and CDR2 SASEGT come from the germline V gene. CDR3 size: 14 residues. CDR3 DNA: TGTGCCAGCACCGGACAGTACGGCAATCAGCCCCAGCATTTT. Translation gives CASTGQYGNQPQHF.

The V gene is TRBV7-9, the J gene TRBJ2-3; 9 bases are shared with TRBD2. Germline V gene sequence: CDR1 SEHNR, CDR2 FQNEAQ (reference sequence). The V gene end was trimmed by 1 base and the J gene end by 1 base; junction bases not matched to a gene: 6. The CDR3 sequence is 17 residues long. The CDR3 reads CASSLEGTSIRTDTQYF. In nucleotides, the CDR3 is TGTGCCAGCAGCTTAGAGGGGACTAGCATTCGCACAGATACGCAGTATTTT. Combining the CDR3 with reference TRBV7-9 and TRBJ2-3 gives the whole variable domain DTGVSQNPRHKITKRGQNVTFRCDPISEHNRLYWYRQTLGQGPEFLTYFQNEAQLEKSRLLSDRFSAERPKGSFSTLEIQRTEQGDSAMYLCASSLEGTSIRTDTQYFGPGTRLTVL.

This chain uses TRBV5-1 with TRBJ2-1; the match to TRBD2 covers 16 bases. Trimming cost V 3 bases and J 8 bases; bases outside gene matches: 8. CDR1 SGHRS and CDR2 YFSETQ come from the germline V gene. CDR3 length: 17 residues. CDR3 sequence: CASSWGPGLAGGDEQFF. The CDR3 DNA sequence: TGCGCCAGCAGCTGGGGCCCGGGACTAGCGGGAGGGGATGAGCAGTTCTTC. Full variable domain (rest looked up from reference TRBV5-1 and TRBJ2-1): KAGVTQTPRYLIKTRGQQVTLSCSPISGHRSVSWYQQTPGQGLQFLFEYFSETQRNKGNFPGRFSGRQFSNSRSEMNVSTLELGDSALYLCASSWGPGLAGGDEQFFGPGTRLTVL.

Written as DNA, the CDR3 is TGTGCCACCCAGTCGAGTTGGGGGACTAATGAGCAGTTCTTC. It codes for CATQSSWGTNEQFF. The genes are TRBV6-4 and TRBJ2-1; perhaps TRBD2 as D (6 bases). V lost 10 bases to trimming and J lost 7 bases, with 20 bases between them. Per germline, CDR1 MRHNA and CDR2 SNTAGT. CDR3 length: 14 residues.

The J gene is TRBJ2-2, the V gene TRBV19; perhaps TRBD1 as D (6 bases). Trimming removed 7 bases at V and 4 bases at J, with 13 bases between. Germline CDR1 is LNHDA and CDR2 is SQIVND (reference sequence). The CDR3 consists of 14 residues. The CDR3 loop is CASTLDRRTGELFF. The CDR3 DNA is TGTGCCAGTACCCTAGACAGGCGCACCGGGGAGCTGTTTTTT.

This clone was picked up a small number of times. The chain uses TRBV6-5 and TRBJ1-5; D is possibly TRBD1 (5 bases). The CDR3 loop spans 14 amino acids. Germline lookup yields CDR1 MNHEY and CDR2 SVGAGI. Trimming stripped 5 bases from V and 7 bases from J, with 15 bases between. In DNA form, the CDR3 reads TGTGCCAGCAGTGCCGGGAGGGGACTACAGCCCCAGCATTTT. Translation gives CASSAGRGLQPQHF.

With respect to this clone: Additional DNA sequences in this sample encode the identical CDR3. The chain couples TRBV29-1 to TRBJ1-1, with a weak D call TRBD1 (5 bases). Germline lookup yields CDR1 SQVTM and CDR2 ANQGSEA. The CDR3 is 15 residues long. V gave up 7 bases and J gave up 2 bases, with 20 bases separating them. The chain's CDR3 is CSARQGLLENTEAFF. The CDR3 DNA reads as TGCAGCGCCAGGCAGGGCTTACTCGAAAACACTGAAGCTTTCTTT.